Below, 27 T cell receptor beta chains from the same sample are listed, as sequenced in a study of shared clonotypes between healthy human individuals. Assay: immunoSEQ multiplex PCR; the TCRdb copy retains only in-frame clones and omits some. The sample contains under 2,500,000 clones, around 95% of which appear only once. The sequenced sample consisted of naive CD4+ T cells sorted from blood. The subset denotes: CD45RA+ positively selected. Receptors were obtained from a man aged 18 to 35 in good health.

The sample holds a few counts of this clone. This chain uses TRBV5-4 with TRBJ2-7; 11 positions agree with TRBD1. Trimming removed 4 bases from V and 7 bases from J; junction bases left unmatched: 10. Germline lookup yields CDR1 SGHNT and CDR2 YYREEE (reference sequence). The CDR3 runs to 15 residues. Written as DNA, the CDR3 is TGTGCCAGCAGCCCCGACGGACAGGGGGCGAGGGAGCAGTACTTC. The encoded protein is CASSPDGQGAREQYF.

CDR3 loop: CASMTPRGPDQPQHF. As DNA, the CDR3 is TGTGCCAGCATGACCCCCAGGGGGCCGGATCAGCCCCAGCATTTT. This chain connects TRBV28 to TRBJ1-5, with 8 bases aligning to TRBD1. The CDR3 has 15 residues. The germline V gene has CDR1 MDHEN and CDR2 SYDVKM. Losses at the gene ends were 7 bases for V and 5 bases for J; bases not matched to a gene: 10.

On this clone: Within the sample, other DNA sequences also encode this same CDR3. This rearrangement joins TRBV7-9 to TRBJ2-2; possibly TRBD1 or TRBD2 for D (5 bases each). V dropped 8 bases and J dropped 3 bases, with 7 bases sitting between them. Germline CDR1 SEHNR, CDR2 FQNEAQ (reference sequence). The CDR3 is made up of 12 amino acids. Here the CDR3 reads CASGGDTGELFF. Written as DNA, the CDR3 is TGTGCCAGCGGGGGAGACACCGGGGAGCTGTTTTTT.

The DNA for the CDR3 is TGCGCCAGCAGCTCCCCCCGCGCTGGGTCCTATAATTCACCCCTCCACTTT. Translation: CASSSPRAGSYNSPLHF. The chain has TRBV5-1 and TRBJ1-6; the D is unclear. V lost 3 bases and J lost 1, with 14 bases in between. This CDR3 contains 17 residues. Germline-derived CDR1 and CDR2 are SGHRS and YFSETQ.

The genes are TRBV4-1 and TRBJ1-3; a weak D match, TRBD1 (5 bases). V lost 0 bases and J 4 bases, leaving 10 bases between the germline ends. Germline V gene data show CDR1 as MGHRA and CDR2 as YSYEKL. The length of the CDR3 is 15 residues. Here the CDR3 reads CASSQDGGVGNTIYF. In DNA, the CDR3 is TGCGCCAGCAGCCAAGATGGAGGGGTAGGAAACACCATATATTTT.

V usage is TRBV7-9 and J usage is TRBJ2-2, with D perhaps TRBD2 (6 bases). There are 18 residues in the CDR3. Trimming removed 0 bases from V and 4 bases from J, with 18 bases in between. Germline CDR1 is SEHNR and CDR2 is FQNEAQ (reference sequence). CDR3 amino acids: CASSLASGGMWRTGELFF. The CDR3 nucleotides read TGTGCCAGCAGCTTAGCTTCCGGCGGGATGTGGCGCACCGGGGAGCTGTTTTTT.

The CDR3 loop reads CASSLRQGVIRLFF. The CDR3 region has the DNA TGTGCCAGCAGTTTAAGACAGGGGGTAATCCGCTTGTTCTTC. This chain uses TRBV27 with TRBJ2-1; 9 positions match TRBD1. Germline V gene data show CDR1 as MNHEY and CDR2 as SMNVEV (reference sequence). With V trimmed by 2 bases and J by 15 bases, 11 bases remained unmatched. The CDR3 totals 14 residues.

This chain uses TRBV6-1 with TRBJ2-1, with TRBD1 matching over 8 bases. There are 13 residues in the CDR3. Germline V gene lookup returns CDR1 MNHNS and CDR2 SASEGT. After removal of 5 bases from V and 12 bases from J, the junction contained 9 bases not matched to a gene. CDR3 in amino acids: CASSPWTGSGQFF. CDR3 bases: TGTGCCAGCAGTCCATGGACAGGGTCAGGGCAGTTCTTC.

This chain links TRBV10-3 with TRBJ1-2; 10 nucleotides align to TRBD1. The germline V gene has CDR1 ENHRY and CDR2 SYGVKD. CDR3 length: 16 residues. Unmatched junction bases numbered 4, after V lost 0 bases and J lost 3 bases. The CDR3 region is CAISESGGTGDYGYTF. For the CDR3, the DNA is TGTGCCATCAGTGAGTCAGGGGGGACAGGGGACTATGGCTACACCTTC.

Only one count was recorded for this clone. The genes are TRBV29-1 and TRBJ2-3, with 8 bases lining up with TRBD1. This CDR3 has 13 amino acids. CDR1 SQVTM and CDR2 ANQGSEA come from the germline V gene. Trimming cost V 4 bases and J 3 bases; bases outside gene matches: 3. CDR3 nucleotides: TGCAGCGTTGGTGGACAGGGTACAGATACGCAGTATTTT. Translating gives CSVGGQGTDTQYF.

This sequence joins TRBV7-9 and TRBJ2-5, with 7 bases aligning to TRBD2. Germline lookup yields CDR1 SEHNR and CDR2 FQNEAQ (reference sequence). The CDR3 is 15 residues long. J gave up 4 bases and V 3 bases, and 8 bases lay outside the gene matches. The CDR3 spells CASSLAGAGRETQYF. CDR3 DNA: TGTGCCAGCAGCTTGGCGGGAGCGGGCCGAGAGACCCAGTACTTC.

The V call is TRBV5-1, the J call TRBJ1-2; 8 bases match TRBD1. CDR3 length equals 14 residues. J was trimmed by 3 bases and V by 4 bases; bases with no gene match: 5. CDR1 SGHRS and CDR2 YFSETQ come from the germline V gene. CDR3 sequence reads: CASSKQGGDYGYTF. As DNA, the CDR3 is TGCGCCAGCAGCAAACAGGGGGGTGACTATGGCTACACCTTC.

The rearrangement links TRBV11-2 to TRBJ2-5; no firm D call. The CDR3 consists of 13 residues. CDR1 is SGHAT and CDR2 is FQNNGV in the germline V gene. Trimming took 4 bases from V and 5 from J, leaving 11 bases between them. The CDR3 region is CASSSPPQETQYF. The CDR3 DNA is TGTGCCAGCAGCTCCCCCCCCCAGGAGACCCAGTACTTC.

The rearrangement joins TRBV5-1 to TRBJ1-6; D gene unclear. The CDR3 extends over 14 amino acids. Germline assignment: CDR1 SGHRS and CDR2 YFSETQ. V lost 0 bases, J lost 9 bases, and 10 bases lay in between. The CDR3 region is CASSLGRETSPLHF. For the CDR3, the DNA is TGCGCCAGCAGCTTGGGTAGGGAGACTTCACCCCTCCACTTT. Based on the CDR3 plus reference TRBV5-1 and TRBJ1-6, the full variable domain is KAGVTQTPRYLIKTRGQQVTLSCSPISGHRSVSWYQQTPGQGLQFLFEYFSETQRNKGNFPGRFSGRQFSNSRSEMNVSTLELGDSALYLCASSLGRETSPLHFGNGTRLTVT.

CDR3 region: CACQLGQGIYNSPLHF. CDR3 nucleotides: TGTGCCTGCCAACTCGGACAGGGAATATATAATTCACCCCTCCACTTT. The chain employs TRBV30 and TRBJ1-6; 8 bases line up with TRBD1. The junction had 11 bases not matched to a gene; V was cut back by 6 bases and J by 4 bases. Germline V CDR1 and CDR2: GTSNPN, SVGIG (reference sequence). CDR3 length: 16 amino acids.

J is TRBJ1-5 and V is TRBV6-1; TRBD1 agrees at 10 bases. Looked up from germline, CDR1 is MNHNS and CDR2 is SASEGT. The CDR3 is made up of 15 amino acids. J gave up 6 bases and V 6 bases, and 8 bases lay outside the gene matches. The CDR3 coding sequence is TGTGCCAGCAGGGATCAGGGACAGGGGTCTCAGCCCCAGCATTTT. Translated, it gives CASRDQGQGSQPQHF.

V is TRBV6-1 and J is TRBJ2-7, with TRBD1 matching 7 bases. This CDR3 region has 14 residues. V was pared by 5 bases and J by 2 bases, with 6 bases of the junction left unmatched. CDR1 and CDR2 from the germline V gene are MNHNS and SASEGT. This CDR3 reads CASSNSGGTYEQYF. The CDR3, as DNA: TGTGCCAGCAGTAATTCAGGGGGTACCTACGAGCAGTACTTC.

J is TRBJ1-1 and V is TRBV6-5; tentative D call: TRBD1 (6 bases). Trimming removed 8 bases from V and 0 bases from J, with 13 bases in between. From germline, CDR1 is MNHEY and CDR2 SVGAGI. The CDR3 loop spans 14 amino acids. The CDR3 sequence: CASRDIVLNTEAFF. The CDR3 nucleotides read TGTGCCAGCCGGGACATCGTCTTGAACACTGAAGCTTTCTTT.

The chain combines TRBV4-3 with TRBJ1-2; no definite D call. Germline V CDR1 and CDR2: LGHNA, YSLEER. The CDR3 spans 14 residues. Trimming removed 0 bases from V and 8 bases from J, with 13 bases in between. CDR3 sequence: CASSQDWTSGGYTF. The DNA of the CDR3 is TGCGCCAGCAGCCAAGATTGGACTTCGGGCGGCTACACCTTC.

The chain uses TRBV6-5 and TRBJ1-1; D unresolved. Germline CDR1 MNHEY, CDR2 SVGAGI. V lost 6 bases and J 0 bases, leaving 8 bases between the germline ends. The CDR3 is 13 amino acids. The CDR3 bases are TGTGCCAGCAGCCCTAACATGAACACTGAAGCTTTCTTT. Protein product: CASSPNMNTEAFF.

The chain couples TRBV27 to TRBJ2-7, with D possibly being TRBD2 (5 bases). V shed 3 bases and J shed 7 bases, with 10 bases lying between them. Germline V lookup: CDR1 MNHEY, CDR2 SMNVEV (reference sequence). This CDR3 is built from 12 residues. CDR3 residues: CASSFIGLEQYF. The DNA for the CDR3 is TGTGCCAGCAGTTTTATAGGACTTGAGCAGTACTTC.

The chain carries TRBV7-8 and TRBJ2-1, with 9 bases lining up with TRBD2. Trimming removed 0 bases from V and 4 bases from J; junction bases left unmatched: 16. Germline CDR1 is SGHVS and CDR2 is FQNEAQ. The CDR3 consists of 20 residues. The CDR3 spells CASSLARGSGGLYRYNEQFF. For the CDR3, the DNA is TGTGCCAGCAGCTTAGCGCGGGGTAGCGGGGGCCTCTATCGTTACAATGAGCAGTTCTTC.

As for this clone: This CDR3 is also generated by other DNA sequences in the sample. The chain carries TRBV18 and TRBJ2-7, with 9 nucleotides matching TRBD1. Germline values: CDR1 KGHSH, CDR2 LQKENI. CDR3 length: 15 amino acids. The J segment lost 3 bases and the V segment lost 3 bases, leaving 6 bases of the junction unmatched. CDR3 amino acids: CASSPPGQGYYEQYF. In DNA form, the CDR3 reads TGTGCCAGCTCACCCCCGGGACAGGGATACTACGAGCAGTACTTC.

CDR3 sequence (DNA): TGTGCCAGCAGCGCAAACCTCAACACCGGGGAGCTGTTTTTT. Protein sequence: CASSANLNTGELFF. J is TRBJ2-2 and V is TRBV7-9; D remains ambiguous. Germline CDR1 is SEHNR and CDR2 is FQNEAQ (reference sequence). CDR3 length: 14 amino acids. V was pared by 5 bases and J by 2 bases, with 9 bases between. Complete variable domain (other parts from reference TRBV7-9 and TRBJ2-2): DTGVSQNPRHKITKRGQNVTFRCDPISEHNRLYWYRQTLGQGPEFLTYFQNEAQLEKSRLLSDRFSAERPKGSFSTLEIQRTEQGDSAMYLCASSANLNTGELFFGEGSRLTVL.

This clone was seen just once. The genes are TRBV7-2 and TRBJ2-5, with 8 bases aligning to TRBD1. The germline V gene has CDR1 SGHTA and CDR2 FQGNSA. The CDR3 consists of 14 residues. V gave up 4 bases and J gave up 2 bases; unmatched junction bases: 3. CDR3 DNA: TGTGCCAGCAGCTGGGACAGGACTCAAGAGACCCAGTACTTC. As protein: CASSWDRTQETQYF. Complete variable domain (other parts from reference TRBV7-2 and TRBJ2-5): GAGVSQSPSNKVTEKGKDVELRCDPISGHTALYWYRQSLGQGLEFLIYFQGNSAPDKSGLPSDRFSAERTGGSVSTLTIQRTQQEDSAVYLCASSWDRTQETQYFGPGTRLLVL.

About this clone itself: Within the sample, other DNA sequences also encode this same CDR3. The CDR3 protein is CASSLARNYGYTF. The CDR3 bases are TGCGCCAGCAGCTTGGCGCGTAACTATGGCTACACCTTC. The J gene is TRBJ1-2, the V gene TRBV5-1; D is unclear. Trimming removed 0 bases at V and 1 base at J, with 4 bases between. The CDR3 sequence is 13 residues long. Per germline, CDR1 SGHRS and CDR2 YFSETQ.

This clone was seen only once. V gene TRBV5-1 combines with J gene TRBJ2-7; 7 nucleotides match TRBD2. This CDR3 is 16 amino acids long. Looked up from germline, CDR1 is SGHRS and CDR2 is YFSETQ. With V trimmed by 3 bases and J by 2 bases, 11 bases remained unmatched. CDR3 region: CASSSGTTLNTYEQYF. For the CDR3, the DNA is TGCGCCAGCAGCTCCGGGACTACCCTAAACACCTACGAGCAGTACTTC.